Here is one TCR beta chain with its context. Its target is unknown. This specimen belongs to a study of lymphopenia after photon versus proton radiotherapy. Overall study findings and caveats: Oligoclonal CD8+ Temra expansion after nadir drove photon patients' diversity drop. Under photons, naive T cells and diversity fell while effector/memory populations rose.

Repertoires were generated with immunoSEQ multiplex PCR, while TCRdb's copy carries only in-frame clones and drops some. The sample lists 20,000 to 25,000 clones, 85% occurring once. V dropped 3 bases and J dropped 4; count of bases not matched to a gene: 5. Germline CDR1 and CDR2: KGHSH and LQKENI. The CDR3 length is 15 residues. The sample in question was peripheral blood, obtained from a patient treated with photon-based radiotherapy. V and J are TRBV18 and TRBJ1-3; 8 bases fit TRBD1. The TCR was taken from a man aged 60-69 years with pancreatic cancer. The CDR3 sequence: CASSPGQAGGNTIYF. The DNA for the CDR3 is TGTGCCAGCTCACCGGGACAGGCCGGCGGAAACACCATATATTTT.